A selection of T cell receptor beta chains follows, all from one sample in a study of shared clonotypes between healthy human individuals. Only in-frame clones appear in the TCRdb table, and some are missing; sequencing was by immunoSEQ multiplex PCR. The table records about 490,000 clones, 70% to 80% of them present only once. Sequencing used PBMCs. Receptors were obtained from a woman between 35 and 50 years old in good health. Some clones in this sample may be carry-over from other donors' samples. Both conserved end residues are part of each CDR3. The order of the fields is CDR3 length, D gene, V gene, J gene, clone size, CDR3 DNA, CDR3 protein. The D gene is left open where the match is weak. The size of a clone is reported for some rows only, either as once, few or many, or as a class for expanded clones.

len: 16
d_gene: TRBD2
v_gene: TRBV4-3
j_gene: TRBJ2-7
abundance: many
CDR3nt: TGCGCCAGCAGCCAAGGGGTGGGAAGCGGGAGTTACGAGCAGTACTTC
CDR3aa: CASSQGVGSGSYEQYF

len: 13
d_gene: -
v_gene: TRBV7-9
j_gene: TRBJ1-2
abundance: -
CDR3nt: TGTGCCAGCAGCTTAGCCCGGGACTATGGCTACACCTTC
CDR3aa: CASSLARDYGYTF

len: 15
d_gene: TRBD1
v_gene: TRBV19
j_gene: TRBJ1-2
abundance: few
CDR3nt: TGTGCCAGTAGTACCCCCTGGACAGGTTCCTATGGCTACACCTTC
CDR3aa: CASSTPWTGSYGYTF

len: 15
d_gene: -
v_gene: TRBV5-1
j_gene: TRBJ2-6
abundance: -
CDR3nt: TGCGCCAGCAGCCAGGGAAGCTCTGGGGCCAACGTCCTGACTTTC
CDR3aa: CASSQGSSGANVLTF

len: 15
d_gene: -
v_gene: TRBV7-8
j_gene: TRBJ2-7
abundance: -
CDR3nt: TGTGCCAGCAGCTCCACGAGGTCCGGTAGCTACGAGCAGTACTTC
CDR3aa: CASSSTRSGSYEQYF

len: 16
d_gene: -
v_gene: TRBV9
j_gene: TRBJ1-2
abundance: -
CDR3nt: TGTGCCAGCAGCAAATCCCAATGGGCGAATCCCTATGGCTACACCTTC
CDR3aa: CASSKSQWANPYGYTF

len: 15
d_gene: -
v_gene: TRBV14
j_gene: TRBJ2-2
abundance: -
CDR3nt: TGTGCCAGCAGCCCCCAGGGGTCGAACACCGGGGAGCTGTTTTTT
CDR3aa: CASSPQGSNTGELFF

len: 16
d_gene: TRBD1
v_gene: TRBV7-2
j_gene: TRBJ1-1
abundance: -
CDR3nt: TGTGCCAGCAGCCGAGGGACAGGGATTACGAACACTGAAGCTTTCTTT
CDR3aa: CASSRGTGITNTEAFF

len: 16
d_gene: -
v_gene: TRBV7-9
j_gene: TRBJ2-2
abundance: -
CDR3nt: TGTGCCAGCAGCCCGTTACCGGGGGTGTGGGCCGGGGAGCTGTTTTTT
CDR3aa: CASSPLPGVWAGELFF

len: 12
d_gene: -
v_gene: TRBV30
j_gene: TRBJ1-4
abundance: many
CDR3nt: TGTGCCTGGAGTGATAGTTTTGAAAAACTGTTTTTT
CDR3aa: CAWSDSFEKLFF

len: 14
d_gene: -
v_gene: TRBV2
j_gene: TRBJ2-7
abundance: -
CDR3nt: TGTGCCAGCAGTGGGCAGACTTTCTCCTACGAGCAGTACTTC
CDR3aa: CASSGQTFSYEQYF

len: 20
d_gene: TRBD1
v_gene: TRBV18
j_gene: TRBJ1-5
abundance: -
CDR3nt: TGTGCCAGCTCACCGGACCGAGGACAGGGGGGAATTTATAGCAATCAGCCCCAGCATTTT
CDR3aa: CASSPDRGQGGIYSNQPQHF

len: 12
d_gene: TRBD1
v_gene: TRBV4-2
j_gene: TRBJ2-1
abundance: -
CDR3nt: TGTGCCAGCAGCCAAGGGACAGGGCGGGGGTTCTTC
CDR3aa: CASSQGTGRGFF

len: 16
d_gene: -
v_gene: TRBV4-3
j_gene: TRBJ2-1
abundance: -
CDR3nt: TGCGCCAGCAGCCCCCGACTCGATAGTCCCTACAATGAGCAGTTCTTC
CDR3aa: CASSPRLDSPYNEQFF

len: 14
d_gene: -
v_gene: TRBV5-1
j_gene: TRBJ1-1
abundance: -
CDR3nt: TGCGCCAGCAGCTTTGCCGACTCGAACACTGAAGCTTTCTTT
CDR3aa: CASSFADSNTEAFF

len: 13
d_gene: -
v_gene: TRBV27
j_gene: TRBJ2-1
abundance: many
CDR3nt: TGTGCCAGCAGGGCGCAGGGTAGCCGTGAGCAGTTCTTC
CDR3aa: CASRAQGSREQFF

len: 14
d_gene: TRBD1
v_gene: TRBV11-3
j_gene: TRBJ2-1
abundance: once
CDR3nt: TGTGCCAGCAGCTCCAACAGGGGTGGCAATGAGCAGTTCTTC
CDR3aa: CASSSNRGGNEQFF

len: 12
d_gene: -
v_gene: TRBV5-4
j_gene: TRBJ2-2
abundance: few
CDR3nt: TGTGCCAGCAGCTTTGGAACCGGGGAGCTGTTTTTT
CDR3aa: CASSFGTGELFF

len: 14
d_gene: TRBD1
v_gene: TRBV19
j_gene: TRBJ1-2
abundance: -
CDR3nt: TGTGCCAGTAGCCAGGGACAGGCTAACTATGGCTACACCTTC
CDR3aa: CASSQGQANYGYTF

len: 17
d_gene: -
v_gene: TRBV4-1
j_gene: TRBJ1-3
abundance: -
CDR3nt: TGCGCCAGCAGCCCCACAGGCAGCTACTACTCTGGAAACACCATATATTTT
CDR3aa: CASSPTGSYYSGNTIYF

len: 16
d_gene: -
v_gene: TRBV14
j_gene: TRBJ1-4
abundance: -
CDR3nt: TGTGCCAGCAGCCACCTTGGAGGGACGGCGAATGAAAAACTGTTTTTT
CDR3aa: CASSHLGGTANEKLFF

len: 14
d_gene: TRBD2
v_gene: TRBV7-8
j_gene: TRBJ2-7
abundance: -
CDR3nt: TGTGCCAGCAGCGCCGGACTAGCGGTCTACGAGCAGTACTTC
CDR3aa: CASSAGLAVYEQYF

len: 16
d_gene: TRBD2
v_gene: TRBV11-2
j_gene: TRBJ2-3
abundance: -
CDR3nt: TGTGCCAGCAGCCCCGGACTAGCGGGAGGCCAAGATACGCAGTATTTT
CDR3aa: CASSPGLAGGQDTQYF

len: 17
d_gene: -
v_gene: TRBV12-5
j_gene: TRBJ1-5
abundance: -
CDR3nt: TGTGCTAGTGGTTTTTGGGAAGGGCTCCATGAAGTTCAGCCCCAGCATTTT
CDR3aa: CASGFWEGLHEVQPQHF

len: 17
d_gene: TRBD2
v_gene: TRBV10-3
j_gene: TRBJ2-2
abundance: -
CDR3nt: TGTGCCATCAGTGGAGGGACTAGCGGGATTAACACCGGGGAGCTGTTTTTT
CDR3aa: CAISGGTSGINTGELFF

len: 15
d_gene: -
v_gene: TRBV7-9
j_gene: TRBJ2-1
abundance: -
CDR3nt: TGTGCCAGCAGCTTAGTGTGGGATTCCCACAATGAGCAGTTCTTC
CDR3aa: CASSLVWDSHNEQFF

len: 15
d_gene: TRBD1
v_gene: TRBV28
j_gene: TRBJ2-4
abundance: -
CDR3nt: TGTGCCAGCATGATAGGGGGCCTAGCCAAAAACATTCAGTACTTC
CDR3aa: CASMIGGLAKNIQYF

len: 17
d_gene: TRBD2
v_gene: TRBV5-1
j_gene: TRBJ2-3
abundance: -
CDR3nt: TGCGCCAGCAGCTTGGCCCGACTAGCGGATAGCACAGATACGCAGTATTTT
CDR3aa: CASSLARLADSTDTQYF

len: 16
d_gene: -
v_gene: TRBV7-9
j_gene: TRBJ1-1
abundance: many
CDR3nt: TGTGCCAGCAGCTCTAGGTTCCCCGGGCCCGGGACTGAAGCTTTCTTT
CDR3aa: CASSSRFPGPGTEAFF

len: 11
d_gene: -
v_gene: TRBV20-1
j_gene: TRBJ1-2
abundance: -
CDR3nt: TGCAGCGTGCACAGCAACTATGGCTACACCTTC
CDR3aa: CSVHSNYGYTF

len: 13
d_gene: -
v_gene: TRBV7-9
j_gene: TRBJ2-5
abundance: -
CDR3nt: TGTGCCAGCAGCTTAGCCGGGGCCGAGACCCAGTACTTC
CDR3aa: CASSLAGAETQYF

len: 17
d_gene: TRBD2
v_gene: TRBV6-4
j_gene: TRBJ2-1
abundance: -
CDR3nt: TGTGCCAGCAGTGGACTAGCGGGAGATAGCTCCTACAATGAGCAGTTCTTC
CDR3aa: CASSGLAGDSSYNEQFF

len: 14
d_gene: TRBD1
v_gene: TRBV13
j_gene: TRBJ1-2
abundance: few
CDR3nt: TGTGCCAGCAGCTCAAGGACAGGGATAGGTGGCTACACCTTC
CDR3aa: CASSSRTGIGGYTF

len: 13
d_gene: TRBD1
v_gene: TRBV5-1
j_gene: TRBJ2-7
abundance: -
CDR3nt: TGCGCCAGCAGCCAGGGACAGGGCTCCGAGCAGTACTTC
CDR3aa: CASSQGQGSEQYF

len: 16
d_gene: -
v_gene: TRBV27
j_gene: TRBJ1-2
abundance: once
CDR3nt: TGTGCCAGCAGTTTGTTATCCGGGACGCACTACTATGGCTACACCTTC
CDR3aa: CASSLLSGTHYYGYTF

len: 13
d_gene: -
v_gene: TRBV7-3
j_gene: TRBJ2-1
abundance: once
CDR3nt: TGTGCCAGCAGCTTAAATATCGGCGGCGAGCAGTTCTTC
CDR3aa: CASSLNIGGEQFF

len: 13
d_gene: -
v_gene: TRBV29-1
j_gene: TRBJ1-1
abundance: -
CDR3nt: TGCAGCGTTGTAGTACAGGTGAACACTGAAGCTTTCTTT
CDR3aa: CSVVVQVNTEAFF

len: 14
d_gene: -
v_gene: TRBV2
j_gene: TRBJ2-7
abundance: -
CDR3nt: TGTGCCAGCAGTTCCTGGACAGAGCCCTACGAGCAGTACTTC
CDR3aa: CASSSWTEPYEQYF

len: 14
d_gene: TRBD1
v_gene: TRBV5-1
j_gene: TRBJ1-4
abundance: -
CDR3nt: TGCGCCAGCAGCGAGGGACAGTTGGGTGAAAAACTGTTTTTT
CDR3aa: CASSEGQLGEKLFF

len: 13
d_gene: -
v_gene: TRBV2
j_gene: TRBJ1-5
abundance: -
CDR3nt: TGTGCCAGCAAGGACGGTCACAATCAGCCCCAGCATTTT
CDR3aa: CASKDGHNQPQHF

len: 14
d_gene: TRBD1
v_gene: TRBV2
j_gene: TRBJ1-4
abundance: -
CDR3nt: TGTGCCAGCAGCGAGGGACAGGTTAATGAAAAACTGTTTTTT
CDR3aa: CASSEGQVNEKLFF

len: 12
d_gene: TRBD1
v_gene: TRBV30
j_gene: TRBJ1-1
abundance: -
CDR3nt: TGTGCCTGGAGTACGGGACAGGTCGGTGCTTTCTTT
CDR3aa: CAWSTGQVGAFF

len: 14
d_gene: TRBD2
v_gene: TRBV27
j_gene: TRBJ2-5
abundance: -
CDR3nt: TGTGCCAGCAGTTTATCAGCGGGGGTGGGGACCCAGTACTTC
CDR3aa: CASSLSAGVGTQYF

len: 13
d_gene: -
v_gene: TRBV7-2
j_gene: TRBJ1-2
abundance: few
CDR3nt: TGTGCCAGCAGCTTAGACGGTCCGCTTGGCTACACCTTC
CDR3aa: CASSLDGPLGYTF

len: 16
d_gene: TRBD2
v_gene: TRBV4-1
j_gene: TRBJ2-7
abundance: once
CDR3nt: TGCGCCAGCAGCCAAGATAGGAGCGGGAACCCCTACGAGCAGTACTTC
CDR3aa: CASSQDRSGNPYEQYF

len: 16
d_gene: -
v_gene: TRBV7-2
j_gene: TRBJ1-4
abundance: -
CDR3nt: TGTGCCAGCAGCTTGGGTCGAGCCAGGGTTGATGAAAAACTGTTTTTT
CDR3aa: CASSLGRARVDEKLFF

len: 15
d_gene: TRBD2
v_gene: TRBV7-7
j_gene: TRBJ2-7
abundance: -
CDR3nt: TGTGCCAGCAGCCCGACTAGCGGGAGAACATACGAGCAGTACTTC
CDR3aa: CASSPTSGRTYEQYF

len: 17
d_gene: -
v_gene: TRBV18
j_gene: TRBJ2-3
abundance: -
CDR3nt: TGTGCCAGCTCACCACTTTGGGGGGCGGCTGACACAGATACGCAGTATTTT
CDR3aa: CASSPLWGAADTDTQYF

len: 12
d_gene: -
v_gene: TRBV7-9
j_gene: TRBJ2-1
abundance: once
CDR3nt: TGTGCCAGCAGCTTAGTAGGTAATGAGCAGTTCTTC
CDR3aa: CASSLVGNEQFF

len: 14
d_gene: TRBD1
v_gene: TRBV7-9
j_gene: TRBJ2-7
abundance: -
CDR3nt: TGTGCCAGCAGCCCAGCGGCAGGGGGCGTCGAGCAGTACTTC
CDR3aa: CASSPAAGGVEQYF

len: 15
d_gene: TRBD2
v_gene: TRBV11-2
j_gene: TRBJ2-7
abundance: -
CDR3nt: TGTGCCAGCAGCTACAAGCGGGACGGAAGAAACGAGCAGTACTTC
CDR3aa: CASSYKRDGRNEQYF

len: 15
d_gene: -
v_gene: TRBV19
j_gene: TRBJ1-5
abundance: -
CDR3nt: TGTGCCAGTACCTCTCCCGGGGGCCCCCAATGGCCCCAGCATTTT
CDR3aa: CASTSPGGPQWPQHF

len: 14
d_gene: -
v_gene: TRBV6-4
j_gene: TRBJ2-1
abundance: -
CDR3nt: TGTGCCAGCAGTGAGGGTCGGGAGAGGGATGAGCAGTTCTTC
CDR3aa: CASSEGRERDEQFF